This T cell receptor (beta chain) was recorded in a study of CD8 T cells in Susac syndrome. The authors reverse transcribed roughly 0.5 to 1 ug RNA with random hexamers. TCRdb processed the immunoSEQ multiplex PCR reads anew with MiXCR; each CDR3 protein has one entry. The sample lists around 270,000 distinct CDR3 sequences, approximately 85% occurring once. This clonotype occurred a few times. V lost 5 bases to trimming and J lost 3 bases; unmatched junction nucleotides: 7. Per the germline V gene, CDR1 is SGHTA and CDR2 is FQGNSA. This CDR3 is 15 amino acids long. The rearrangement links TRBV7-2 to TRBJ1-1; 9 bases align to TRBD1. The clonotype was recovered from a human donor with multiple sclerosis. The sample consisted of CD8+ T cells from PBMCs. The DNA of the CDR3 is TGTGCCAGCAGCCGCTGGACAGGGGAGTACACTGAAGCTTTCTTT. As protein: CASSRWTGEYTEAFF.